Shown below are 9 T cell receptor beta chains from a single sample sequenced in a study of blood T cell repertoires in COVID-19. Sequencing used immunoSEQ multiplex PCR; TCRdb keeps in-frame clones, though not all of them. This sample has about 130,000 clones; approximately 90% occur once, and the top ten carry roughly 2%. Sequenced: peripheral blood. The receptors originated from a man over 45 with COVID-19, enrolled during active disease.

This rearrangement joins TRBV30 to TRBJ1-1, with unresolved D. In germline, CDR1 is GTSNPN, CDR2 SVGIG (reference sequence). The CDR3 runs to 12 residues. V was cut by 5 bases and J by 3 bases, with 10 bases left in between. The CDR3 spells CAWAGVYTEAFF. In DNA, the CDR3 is TGTGCCTGGGCGGGTGTCTACACTGAAGCTTTCTTT.

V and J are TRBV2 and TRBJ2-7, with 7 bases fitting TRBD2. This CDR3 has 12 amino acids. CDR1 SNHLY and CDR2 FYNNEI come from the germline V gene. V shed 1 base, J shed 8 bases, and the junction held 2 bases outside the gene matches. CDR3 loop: CASSEGGGQQYF. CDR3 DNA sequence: TGTGCCAGCAGTGAAGGGGGAGGGCAGCAGTACTTC.

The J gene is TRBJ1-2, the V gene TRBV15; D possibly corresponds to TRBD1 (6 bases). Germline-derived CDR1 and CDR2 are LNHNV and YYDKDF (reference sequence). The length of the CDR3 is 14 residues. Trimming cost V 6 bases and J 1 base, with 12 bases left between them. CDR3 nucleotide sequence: TGTGCCACCAGTCCTGGGACAAATAACTATGGCTACACCTTC. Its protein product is CATSPGTNNYGYTF.

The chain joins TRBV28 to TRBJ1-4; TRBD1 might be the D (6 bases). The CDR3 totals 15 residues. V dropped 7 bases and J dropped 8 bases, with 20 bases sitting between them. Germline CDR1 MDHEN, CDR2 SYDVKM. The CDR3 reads CASTASRGLREKLFF. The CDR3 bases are TGTGCCAGCACCGCCTCCAGGGGCCTTCGCGAAAAACTGTTTTTT.

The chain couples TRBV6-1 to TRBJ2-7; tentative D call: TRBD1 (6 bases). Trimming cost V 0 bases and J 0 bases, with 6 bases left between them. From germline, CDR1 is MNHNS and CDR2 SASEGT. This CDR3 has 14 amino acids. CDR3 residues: CASSEAGASYEQYF. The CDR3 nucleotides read TGTGCCAGCAGTGAAGCGGGGGCCTCCTACGAGCAGTACTTC.

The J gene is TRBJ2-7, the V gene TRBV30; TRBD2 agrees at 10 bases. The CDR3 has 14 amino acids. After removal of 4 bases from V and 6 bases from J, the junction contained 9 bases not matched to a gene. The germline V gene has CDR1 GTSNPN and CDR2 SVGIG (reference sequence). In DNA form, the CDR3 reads TGTGCCTGGACCTTCAGCGGGAGGGCCGGCGAGCAGTACTTC. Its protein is CAWTFSGRAGEQYF.

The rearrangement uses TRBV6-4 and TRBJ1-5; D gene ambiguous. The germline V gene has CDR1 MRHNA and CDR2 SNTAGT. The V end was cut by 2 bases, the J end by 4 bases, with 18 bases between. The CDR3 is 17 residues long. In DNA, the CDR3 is TGTGCCAGCAGTGACCTCCAAGGTATCGGGGTAAATCAGCCCCAGCATTTT. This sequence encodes CASSDLQGIGVNQPQHF.

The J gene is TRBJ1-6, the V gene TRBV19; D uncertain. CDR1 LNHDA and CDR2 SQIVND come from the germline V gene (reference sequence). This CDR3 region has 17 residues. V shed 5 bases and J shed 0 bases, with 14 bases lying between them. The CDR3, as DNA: TGTGCCAGTAGTGCCCGGACGGGGAGCTCCTATAATTCACCCCTCCACTTT. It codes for CASSARTGSSYNSPLHF.

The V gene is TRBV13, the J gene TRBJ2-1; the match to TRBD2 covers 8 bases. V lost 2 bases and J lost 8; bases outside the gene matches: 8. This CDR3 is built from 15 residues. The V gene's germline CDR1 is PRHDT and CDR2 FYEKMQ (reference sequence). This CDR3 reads CASSLTAGGRHEQFF. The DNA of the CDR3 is TGTGCCAGCAGCTTAACTGCGGGAGGTCGTCATGAGCAGTTCTTC. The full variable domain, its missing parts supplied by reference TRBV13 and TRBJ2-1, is AAGVIQSPRHLIKEKRETATLKCYPIPRHDTVYWYQQGPGQDPQFLISFYEKMQSDKGSIPDRFSAQQFSDYHSELNMSSLELGDSALYFCASSLTAGGRHEQFFGPGTRLTVL.